The 27 T cell receptor beta chains presented below share a single source sample, sequenced in a study of blood T cell repertoires in COVID-19. This table comes from immunoSEQ multiplex PCR, and its TCRdb copy is limited to in-frame clones, with some not included. This table has some 200,000 clones, 90% to 95% appearing once. The sequencing input was peripheral blood. These receptors were taken from a man aged 25 to 45 with acute or convalescent COVID-19.

The chain has TRBV6-5 and TRBJ1-6; no clear D gene. V lost 6 bases to trimming and J lost 6 bases, with 9 bases between them. Germline V CDR1 and CDR2: MNHEY, SVGAGI. The CDR3 extends over 13 amino acids. The CDR3 DNA sequence: TGTGCCAGCAGGTTCCGGGTTAATTCACCCCTCCACTTT. It translates to CASRFRVNSPLHF.

This clone has only a few counts. The rearrangement uses TRBV18 and TRBJ1-6; possibly TRBD1 for D (6 bases). This CDR3 is 17 amino acids long. From germline, CDR1 is KGHSH and CDR2 LQKENI. V lost 6 bases and J lost 0, with 15 bases in between. The CDR3 sequence is CASSPRQESSYNSPLHF. The DNA of the CDR3 is TGTGCCAGCTCTCCCAGACAGGAGAGCTCCTATAATTCACCCCTCCACTTT.

CDR3 DNA sequence: TGTGCCAGAAGCTTAGACGTCAGGTCTAATAATGAAAAACTGTTTTTT. Its translation is CARSLDVRSNNEKLFF. The chain combines TRBV7-5 with TRBJ1-4; the listed D gene, TRBD1, was not tested against the DNA. TRBV7-5 is a known pseudogene. This CDR3 contains 16 residues.

The J gene is TRBJ2-7, the V gene TRBV3-1 (or the pseudogene TRBV3-2), with a weak D call TRBD1 (6 bases). The CDR3 spans 14 residues. Between the trimmed V and J ends, which lost 5 bases and 2 bases, there was a span of 13 bases. Germline values: CDR1 LGHDT, CDR2 YNNKEL (reference sequence). The CDR3 DNA reads TGTGCCAGCAGCAGGACAGTAGGGACCTACGAGCAGTACTTC. Translated: CASSRTVGTYEQYF.

Only one count was recorded for this clone. The chain recombines TRBV19 with TRBJ1-2; 9 bases map to TRBD1. CDR3 size: 15 residues. Losses at the gene ends were 0 bases for V and 2 bases for J; bases not matched to a gene: 1. Germline V gene data show CDR1 as LNHDA and CDR2 as SQIVND (reference sequence). In DNA, the CDR3 is TGTGCCAGTAGTATAGAGGGGACAGGGAACTATGGCTACACCTTC. Translation gives CASSIEGTGNYGYTF.

The chain carries TRBV28 and TRBJ2-1; a weak D match, TRBD2 (6 bases). This CDR3 has 17 amino acids. Germline V CDR1 and CDR2: MDHEN, SYDVKM. Trimming cost V 2 bases and J 0 bases, with 14 bases left between them. The CDR3 sequence: CASSLNGGASSYNEQFF. In DNA, the CDR3 is TGTGCCAGCAGTTTAAATGGCGGGGCTAGCTCCTACAATGAGCAGTTCTTC. The full variable domain, completed using reference TRBV28 and TRBJ2-1, is DVKVTQSSRYLVKRTGEKVFLECVQDMDHENMFWYRQDPGLGLRLIYFSYDVKMKEKGDIPEGYSVSREKKERFSLILESASTNQTSMYLCASSLNGGASSYNEQFFGPGTRLTVL.

The CDR3 protein is CSGNPGSEVHEQFF. The CDR3 DNA follows: TGCAGCGGCAATCCCGGGAGCGAAGTGCATGAGCAGTTCTTC. The V and J genes are TRBV29-1 and TRBJ2-1; weak D call: TRBD2 (6 bases). V lost 7 bases to trimming and J lost 8 bases, with 21 bases between them. The length of the CDR3 is 14 residues. The germline V gene encodes CDR1 SQVTM and CDR2 ANQGSEA.

The J gene is TRBJ1-1, the V gene TRBV30; D is uncertain. This CDR3 has 13 residues. Germline CDR1 and CDR2: GTSNPN and SVGIG (reference sequence). The V and J ends lost 6 bases and 4 bases respectively, with 15 bases between them. The CDR3 DNA sequence: TGTGCCTGCCGCCTTGGTGCGGCCACTGAAGCTTTCTTT. Its protein is CACRLGAATEAFF. Full variable domain (rest looked up from reference TRBV30 and TRBJ1-1): SQTIHQWPATLVQPVGSPLSLECTVEGTSNPNLYWYRQAAGRGLQLLFYSVGIGQISSEVPQNLSASRPQDRQFILSSKKLLLSDSGFYLCACRLGAATEAFFGQGTRLTVV.

The V call is TRBV7-6, the J call TRBJ1-5; TRBD1 matches 8 bases. CDR1 and CDR2 (germline): SGHVS, FNYEAQ. The CDR3 consists of 15 residues. V was pared by 1 base and J by 6 bases, with 5 bases of the junction left unmatched. The CDR3 reads CASSLGSGGGQPQHF. The CDR3 nucleotides are TGTGCCAGCAGCTTAGGATCAGGGGGCGGTCAGCCCCAGCATTTT.

The V gene is TRBV2, the J gene TRBJ2-4; unclear D gene. CDR1 SNHLY and CDR2 FYNNEI come from the germline V gene. The CDR3 consists of 15 residues. V lost 7 bases, J lost 0 bases, and 13 bases lay in between. The CDR3 loop is CASKLVNSAKNIQYF. Here the CDR3 DNA reads TGTGCCAGCAAGCTAGTTAACTCAGCCAAAAACATTCAGTACTTC.

The gene calls are TRBV5-1 and TRBJ2-7, with TRBD2 identical over 10 bases. V shed 4 bases and J 3 bases; nucleotides not matched to a gene: 4. Germline CDR1 SGHRS, CDR2 YFSETQ. This CDR3 spans 14 amino acids. DNA for the CDR3: TGCGCCAGCAGCCGGACTAGCGGTATCTACGAGCAGTACTTC. Translation gives CASSRTSGIYEQYF.

The J gene is TRBJ1-2, the V gene TRBV30; D may be TRBD1 (6 bases). The CDR3 totals 15 residues. The V end was cut by 5 bases, the J end by 2 bases, with 18 bases between. Per the germline V gene, CDR1 is GTSNPN and CDR2 is SVGIG (reference sequence). CDR3 bases: TGTGCCTGGGGGGGCGGCGGGGGCCCCAACTATGGCTACACCTTC. It specifies CAWGGGGGPNYGYTF.

This clone was counted once. Other DNA variants within this sample encode the same CDR3. The V call is TRBV28, the J call TRBJ1-5; D is undetermined. Trimming took off 6 bases at V and 5 bases at J, with 5 bases between the two ends. The length of the CDR3 is 11 residues. Germline V gene data show CDR1 as MDHEN and CDR2 as SYDVKM. The CDR3 protein is CASSSYQPQHF. In nucleotides, the CDR3 is TGTGCCAGCAGCTCTTATCAGCCCCAGCATTTT.

The chain links TRBV2 to TRBJ2-1, with D unclear. V was clipped by 6 bases and J by 4 bases, with 4 bases between them. This CDR3 is built from 11 residues. The germline V gene has CDR1 SNHLY and CDR2 FYNNEI. CDR3 DNA sequence: TGTGCCAGCAGGTATTACAATGAGCAGTTCTTC. Its protein product is CASRYYNEQFF.

This rearrangement joins TRBV7-9 to TRBJ2-7; 10 bases fit TRBD2. V lost 10 bases, J lost 6 bases, and 9 bases stayed unmatched. The CDR3 consists of 13 residues. CDR1 is SEHNR, CDR2 FQNEAQ, per germline (reference sequence). This CDR3 reads CAIASGGAGEQYF. The CDR3 DNA follows: TGTGCCATCGCAAGCGGGGGGGCTGGCGAGCAGTACTTC.

J is TRBJ2-3 and V is TRBV3-1 (or the pseudogene TRBV3-2), with 7 bases that match TRBD2. Trimming cost V 5 bases and J 2 bases; bases outside gene matches: 16. Germline lookup yields CDR1 LGHDT and CDR2 YNNKEL (reference sequence). This CDR3 has 18 amino acids. CDR3 region: CASSGPGFGGDFTDTQYF. CDR3 bases: TGTGCCAGCAGCGGCCCGGGGTTTGGGGGGGACTTCACAGATACGCAGTATTTT.

A single count supports this clone. The chain recombines TRBV27 with TRBJ1-5; maybe TRBD1 (5 bases). The V gene's germline CDR1 is MNHEY and CDR2 SMNVEV (reference sequence). The CDR3 spans 15 residues. The germline V and J ends were trimmed by 2 bases and 6 bases, with 14 bases remaining between them. CDR3 sequence (DNA): TGTGCCAGCAGTTTAGGGGGGGTCGGCCGTCAGCCCCAGCATTTT. Translating gives CASSLGGVGRQPQHF.

This clone came up a few times. The chain has TRBV4-1 and TRBJ1-6; possibly TRBD1 for D (5 bases). The CDR3 runs 15 residues. Trimming shortened V by 3 bases and J by 7 bases, and 13 bases separated the two germline ends. Germline CDR1 and CDR2: MGHRA and YSYEKL. Here the CDR3 DNA reads TGCGCCAGCAGCCAGCAACAGGTCAGCAATTCACCCCTCCACTTT. Residues: CASSQQQVSNSPLHF.

J is TRBJ2-1 and V is TRBV10-3; 8 positions agree with TRBD2. This CDR3 region has 14 residues. Germline V gene lookup returns CDR1 ENHRY and CDR2 SYGVKD. After removal of 10 bases from V and 6 bases from J, the junction contained 11 bases not matched to a gene. The CDR3 region is CATRTAGGLNEQFF. The CDR3 nucleotides are TGTGCCACCCGGACTGCGGGAGGTCTCAATGAGCAGTTCTTC.

The chain links TRBV27 to TRBJ2-7; the match to TRBD2 covers 10 bases. The V gene end was trimmed by 9 bases and the J gene end by 6 bases; junction bases not matched to a gene: 11. Germline CDR1 and CDR2: MNHEY and SMNVEV (reference sequence). This CDR3 region has 14 residues. CDR3 coding DNA: TGTGCCAGTCGTTCAGCGGGAGGGTGGGGCGAGCAGTACTTC. Protein sequence: CASRSAGGWGEQYF.

CDR3 DNA: TGTGCCAGCTCACTTTATGCCGGGGAGTGGGCTGGAAACACCATATATTTT. It yields the protein CASSLYAGEWAGNTIYF. This sequence joins TRBV18 and TRBJ1-3; the D is unclear. There are 17 residues in the CDR3. The V and J ends lost 4 bases and 2 bases respectively, with 18 bases between them. Looked up from germline, CDR1 is KGHSH and CDR2 is LQKENI.

The chain recombines TRBV13 with TRBJ1-2; the D is unclear. There are 12 residues in the CDR3. Germline V gene sequence: CDR1 PRHDT, CDR2 FYEKMQ (reference sequence). V was trimmed by 2 bases and J by 6 bases, leaving 7 bases between them. CDR3 nucleotide sequence: TGTGCCAGCAGCTTACGCGTTCATGGCTACACCTTC. Residues: CASSLRVHGYTF.

The chain has TRBV19 and TRBJ1-2; 7 bases match TRBD1. Trimming removed 8 bases from V and 8 bases from J; junction bases left unmatched: 8. The CDR3 is 12 amino acids. In germline, CDR1 is LNHDA, CDR2 SQIVND (reference sequence). The CDR3 reads CASRTGASGYTF. The CDR3 region has the DNA TGTGCCAGTCGTACAGGGGCGTCGGGCTACACCTTC.

V and J are TRBV28 and TRBJ2-1; 9 positions agree with TRBD1. The germline gives CDR1 MDHEN, CDR2 SYDVKM. The CDR3 loop spans 15 amino acids. The V and J ends lost 7 bases and 8 bases, in that order; junction bases with no gene match: 12. CDR3 bases: TGTGCCAGCACCCTAAGCGGGACAGGGAGGTATGAGCAGTTCTTC. It encodes CASTLSGTGRYEQFF.

V is TRBV7-8 and J is TRBJ1-2; D is unresolved. The germline V gene has CDR1 SGHVS and CDR2 FQNEAQ. The CDR3 sequence is 14 residues long. The germline V and J ends were trimmed by 0 bases and 3 bases, with 8 bases remaining between them. CDR3 nucleotides: TGTGCCAGCAGCTTAGCGCGAGAGGACTATGGCTACACCTTC. It yields the protein CASSLAREDYGYTF.

Comment on this clone: The sample contains more than one DNA sequence encoding this CDR3. This chain links TRBV27 with TRBJ2-5; 16 bases line up with TRBD2. CDR1 and CDR2 (germline): MNHEY, SMNVEV (reference sequence). The CDR3 runs 16 residues. With 4 bases clipped from V and 5 bases from J, the junction kept 4 bases outside the gene matches. CDR3 DNA sequence: TGTGCCAGCAGTTGGGGACTAGCGGGAGGGGTGGAGACCCAGTACTTC. It codes for CASSWGLAGGVETQYF.

The chain joins TRBV28 to TRBJ2-7; possible D gene TRBD2, 6 bases. CDR1 is MDHEN, CDR2 SYDVKM, per germline. The CDR3 loop spans 13 amino acids. Trimming stripped 4 bases from V and 7 bases from J, with 14 bases between. CDR3 DNA sequence: TGTGCCAGCAGTTGGCTAGCGCCTCCTGAGCAGTACTTC. Translated: CASSWLAPPEQYF.